This T cell receptor beta chain is drawn from a study of Ad26.COV2.S vaccination and SARS-CoV-2 variants (dated by TCRdb to about 2021). Describing the broader study: Donors in the vaccine arm were drawn from COV1001, a phase I-IIa trial of Ad26.COV2.S in healthy adults that was multicentre, randomized, double-blind and placebo-controlled. The TCR-sequenced set comprised about 32 samples: some 20 Ad26.COV2.S vaccine recipients, 5 placebo recipients and 8 SARS-CoV-2 convalescent individuals. Sequencing of the TCRbeta repertoire served to evaluate the specificity and breadth of SARS-CoV-2-reactive T cell receptors following Ad26.COV2.S vaccination. Investigators did not know the trial group allocation while performing experiments and assessing outcomes. Ad26.COV2.S was given intramuscularly at 5x10^10 or 1x10^11 viral particles, as a single shot or as two shots 56 days apart. Trial participants were randomized into five groups of five, in which low-dose or high-dose Ad26.COV2.S was given once or twice, or placebo was given on both occasions. The research as a whole found: According to the authors, total T cell responses may have been underestimated by the TCR breadth and depth analyses. Comparable non-spike TCR breadth was observed between vaccine and placebo recipients, consistent with only spike being contained in the vaccine. Higher spike-specific TCR breadth was observed in Ad26.COV2.S recipients than in placebo recipients (P = 0.0014). Comparing responses between vaccine doses or regimens was not something the study was powered to do. Substantial breadth of spike-specific CD8+ and CD4+ T cell responses was reported after vaccination.

The treatment or condition label here, explained by the study, means: 15 to 20 received Ad26.COV2.S at low or high dose, single or two shots; 5 received placebo; per-sample allocation not given. For vaccine and placebo recipients, repertoires were sequenced using samples collected on day 63 after the first injection. Between 29 July and 7 August 2020, Cohort 1b enrolled approximately 26 adults aged 18-55 years at one site in Boston, USA. Ad26.COV2.S was a replication-incompetent adenovirus type 26 vector that expressed a prefusion-stabilized SARS-CoV-2 spike protein derived from the original Wuhan strain. As to this clone: It lacks a known antigen. No base-level quality is on record; no much larger clone is a single base apart.

The immunoSEQ Assay was used to sequence TCRbeta CDR3 regions. After extraction, genomic DNA underwent amplification by bias-controlled multiplex PCR, followed by high-throughput sequencing. Regarding the original processing steps: Collapsing and filtering of sequences were performed to quantify the absolute abundance of each unique TCRbeta CDR3 region. T cell fraction was estimated by normalizing TCRbeta template counts to usable DNA, which was measured by amplifying reference genes present in all nucleated cells. Repertoire TCRs were annotated as SARS-CoV-2-specific by exact matching of V gene, CDR3 amino acid sequence and J gene to a known reactive TCR set. The reference SARS-CoV-2 TCR set was derived from MIRA and filtered for enrichment in COVID-19-positive ImmuneCODE repertoires, a step that removed public or cross-reactive TCRs. Using the MIRA antigens, annotated TCRs were further analysed by specific ORF or by position within an ORF. Breadth was defined as the number of annotated unique rearrangements divided by the total number of unique productive rearrangements, and depth was defined as the summed frequency of the annotated unique rearrangements. Group comparisons of TCR breadth used two-sided Wilcoxon rank-sum tests. The table was pulled from immuneACCESS by TCRdb, which kept in-frame rearrangements only. Such tables lose some clones; where checked, under half of the loss comes from unresolved V genes, and the rest has no known cause. For V, J and clone size, that table is used; D and trimming come from the DNA. The sample records more than 250,000 clones, approximately 87% of which are singletons. Less than 3.5% of the sample is held by the ten biggest clonotypes.

Per the germline V gene, MGHRA is the CDR1 and YSYEKL is the CDR2. The germline ends are 11 bases apart after V is trimmed by 1 base and J by 2 bases. Including cysteine and phenylalanine, the CDR3 has 15 amino acids. The kept DNA is CDR3 alone, 45 bases in frame from the first base. This clonotype was obtained from a person aged 18-60 years who received the Ad26.COV2.S COVID-19 vaccine or a placebo. The V and J genes are TRBV4-1 and TRBJ2-5; a weak D assignment points to TRBD2 (5 bases agree). The source material was peripheral blood, sampled in a trial of Ad26.COV2.S vaccine versus placebo. The CDR3 reads as follows: CASSQGAGLQETQYF. The nucleotides are TGCGCCAGCAGCCAAGGGGCGGGCCTACAAGAGACCCAGTACTTC.